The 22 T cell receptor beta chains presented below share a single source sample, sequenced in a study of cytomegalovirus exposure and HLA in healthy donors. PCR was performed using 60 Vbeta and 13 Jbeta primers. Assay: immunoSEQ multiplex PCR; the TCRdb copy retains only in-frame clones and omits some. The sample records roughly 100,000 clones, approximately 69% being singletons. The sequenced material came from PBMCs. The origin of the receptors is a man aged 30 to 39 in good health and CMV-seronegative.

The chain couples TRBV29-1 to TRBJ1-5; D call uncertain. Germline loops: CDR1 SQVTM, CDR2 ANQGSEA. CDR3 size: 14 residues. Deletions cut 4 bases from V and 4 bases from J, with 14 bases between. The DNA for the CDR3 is TGCAGCGTTGGGGAGGGCGCAGGAAATCAGCCCCAGCATTTT. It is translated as CSVGEGAGNQPQHF.

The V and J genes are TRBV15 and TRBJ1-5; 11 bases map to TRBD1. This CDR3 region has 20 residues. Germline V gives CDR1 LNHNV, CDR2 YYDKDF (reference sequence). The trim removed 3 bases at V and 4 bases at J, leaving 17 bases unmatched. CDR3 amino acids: CATSRAQGTGGFRSNQPQHF. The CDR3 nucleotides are TGTGCCACCAGCAGGGCGCAGGGGACAGGGGGGTTTAGGTCAAATCAGCCCCAGCATTTT. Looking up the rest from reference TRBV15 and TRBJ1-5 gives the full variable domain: DAMVIQNPRYQVTQFGKPVTLSCSQTLNHNVMYWYQQKSSQAPKLLFHYYDKDFNNEADTPDNFQSRRPNTSFCFLDIRSPGLGDTAMYLCATSRAQGTGGFRSNQPQHFGDGTRLSIL.

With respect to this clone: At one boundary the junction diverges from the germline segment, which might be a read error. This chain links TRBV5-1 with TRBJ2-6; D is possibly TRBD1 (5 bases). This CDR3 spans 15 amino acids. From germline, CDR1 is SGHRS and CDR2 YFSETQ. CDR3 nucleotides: TGCGCCAGCAACTACGACCCCTCTGGGGCCAACGGCCTGACTTTC. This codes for CASNYDPSGANGLTF.

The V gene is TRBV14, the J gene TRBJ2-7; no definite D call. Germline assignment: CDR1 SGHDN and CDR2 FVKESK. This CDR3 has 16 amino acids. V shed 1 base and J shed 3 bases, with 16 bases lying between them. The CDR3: CASSQASPLENYEQYF. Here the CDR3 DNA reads TGTGCCAGCAGCCAAGCGTCTCCCCTGGAGAACTACGAGCAGTACTTC.

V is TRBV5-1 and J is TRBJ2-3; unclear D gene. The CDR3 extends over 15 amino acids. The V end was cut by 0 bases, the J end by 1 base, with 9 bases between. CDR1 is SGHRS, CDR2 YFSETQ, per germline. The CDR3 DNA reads TGCGCCAGCAGCTTGGTTGGGCAGGGCACAGATACGCAGTATTTT. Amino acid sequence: CASSLVGQGTDTQYF. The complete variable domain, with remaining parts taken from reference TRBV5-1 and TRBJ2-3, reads KAGVTQTPRYLIKTRGQQVTLSCSPISGHRSVSWYQQTPGQGLQFLFEYFSETQRNKGNFPGRFSGRQFSNSRSEMNVSTLELGDSALYLCASSLVGQGTDTQYFGPGTRLTVL.

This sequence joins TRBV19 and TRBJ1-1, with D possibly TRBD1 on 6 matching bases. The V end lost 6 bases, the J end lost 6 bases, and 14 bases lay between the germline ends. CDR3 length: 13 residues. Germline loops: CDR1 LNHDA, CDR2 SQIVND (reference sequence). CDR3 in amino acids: CASRTGKSAEAFF. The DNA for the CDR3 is TGTGCCAGTAGAACAGGGAAGTCGGCTGAAGCTTTCTTT.

The DNA for the CDR3 is TGTGCCACCAGACAGGGAGCGTACGAGCAGTACTTC. Translation: CATRQGAYEQYF. The chain is built from TRBV10-3 and TRBJ2-7, with TRBD1 identical over 7 bases. The germline gives CDR1 ENHRY, CDR2 SYGVKD. The ends lost 10 bases at V and 4 bases at J; junction bases unmatched: 7. The CDR3 has 12 amino acids.

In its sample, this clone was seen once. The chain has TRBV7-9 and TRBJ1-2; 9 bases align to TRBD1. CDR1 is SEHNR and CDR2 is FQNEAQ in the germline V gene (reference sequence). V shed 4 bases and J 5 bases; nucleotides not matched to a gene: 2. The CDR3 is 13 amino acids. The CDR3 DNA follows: TGTGCCAGCAGCTGGGGACAGGGTTATGGCTACACCTTC. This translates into CASSWGQGYGYTF.

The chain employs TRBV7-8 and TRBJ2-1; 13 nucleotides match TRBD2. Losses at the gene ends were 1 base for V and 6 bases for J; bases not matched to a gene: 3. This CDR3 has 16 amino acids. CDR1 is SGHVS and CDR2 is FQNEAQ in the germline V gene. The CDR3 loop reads CASSLVGLAGVNEQFF. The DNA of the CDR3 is TGTGCCAGCAGCTTAGTCGGACTAGCGGGAGTCAATGAGCAGTTCTTC.

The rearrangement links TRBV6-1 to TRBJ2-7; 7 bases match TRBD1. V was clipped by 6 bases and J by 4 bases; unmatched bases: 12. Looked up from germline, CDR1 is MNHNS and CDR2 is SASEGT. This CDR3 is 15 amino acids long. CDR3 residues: CASRGQHLGHYEQYF. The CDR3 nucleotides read TGTGCCAGCAGGGGACAGCATTTGGGGCATTACGAGCAGTACTTC.

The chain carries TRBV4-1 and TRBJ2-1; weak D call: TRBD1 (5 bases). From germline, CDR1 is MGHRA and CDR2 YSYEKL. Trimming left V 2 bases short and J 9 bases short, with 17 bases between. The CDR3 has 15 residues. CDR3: CASSQRQIDGSEQFF. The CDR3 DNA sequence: TGCGCCAGCAGCCAAAGACAGATTGATGGGTCTGAGCAGTTCTTC.

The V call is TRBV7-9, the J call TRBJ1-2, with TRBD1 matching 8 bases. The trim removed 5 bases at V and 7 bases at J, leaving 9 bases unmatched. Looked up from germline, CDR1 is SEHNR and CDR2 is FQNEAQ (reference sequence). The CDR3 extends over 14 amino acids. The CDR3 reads CASSRQGTRGGYTF. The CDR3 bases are TGTGCCAGCAGCCGACAGGGGACCAGAGGTGGCTACACCTTC.

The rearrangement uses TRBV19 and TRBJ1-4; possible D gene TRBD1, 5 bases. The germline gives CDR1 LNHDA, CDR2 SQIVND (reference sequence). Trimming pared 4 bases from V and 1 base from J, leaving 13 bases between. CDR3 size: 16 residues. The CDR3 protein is CASSSGTTRTNEKLFF. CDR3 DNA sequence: TGTGCCAGTAGTAGCGGGACGACTAGAACTAATGAAAAACTGTTTTTT.

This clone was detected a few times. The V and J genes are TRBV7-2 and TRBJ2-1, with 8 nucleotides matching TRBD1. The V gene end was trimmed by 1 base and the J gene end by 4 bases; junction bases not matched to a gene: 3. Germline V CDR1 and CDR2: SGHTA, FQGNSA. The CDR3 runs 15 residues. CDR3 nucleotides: TGTGCCAGCAGCTTAGGGACAGGGCCGTACAATGAGCAGTTCTTC. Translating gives CASSLGTGPYNEQFF.

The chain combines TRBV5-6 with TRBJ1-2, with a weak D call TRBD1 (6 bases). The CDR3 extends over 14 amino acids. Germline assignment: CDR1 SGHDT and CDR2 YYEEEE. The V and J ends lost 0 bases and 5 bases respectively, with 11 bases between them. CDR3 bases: TGTGCCAGCAGCTTGGTCGCAGGGGAGTATGGCTACACCTTC. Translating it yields CASSLVAGEYGYTF. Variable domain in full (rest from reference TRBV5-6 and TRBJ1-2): DAGVTQSPTHLIKTRGQQVTLRCSPKSGHDTVSWYQQALGQGPQFIFQYYEEEERQRGNFPDRFSGHQFPNYSSELNVNALLLGDSALYLCASSLVAGEYGYTFGSGTRLTVV.

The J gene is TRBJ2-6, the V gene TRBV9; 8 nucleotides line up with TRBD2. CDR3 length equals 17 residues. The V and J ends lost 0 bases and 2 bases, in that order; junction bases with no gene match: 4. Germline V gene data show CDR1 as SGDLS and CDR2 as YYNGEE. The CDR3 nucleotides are TGTGCCAGCAGCGTAGCGCCGGGACTAGCTGGGGCCAACGTCCTGACTTTC. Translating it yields CASSVAPGLAGANVLTF.

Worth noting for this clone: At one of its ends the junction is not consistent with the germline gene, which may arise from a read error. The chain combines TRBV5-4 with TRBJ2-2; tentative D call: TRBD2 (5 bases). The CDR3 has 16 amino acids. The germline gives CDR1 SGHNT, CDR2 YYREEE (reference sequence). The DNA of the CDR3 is TGTGCCAGCAGATTGGGAACTAGAACCGTCACCGGGGAGCTGTTTTTT. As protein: CASRLGTRTVTGELFF.

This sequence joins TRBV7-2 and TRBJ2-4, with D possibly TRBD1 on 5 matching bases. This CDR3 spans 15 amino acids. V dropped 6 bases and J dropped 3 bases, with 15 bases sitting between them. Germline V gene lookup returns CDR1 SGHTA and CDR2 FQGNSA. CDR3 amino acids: CASRYTDSYKNIQYF. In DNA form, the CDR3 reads TGTGCCAGCAGATACACTGACAGTTACAAAAACATTCAGTACTTC.

The CDR3 sequence: CASSSDIHSYEQYF. The CDR3 nucleotides are TGTGCCAGTAGTAGCGACATACACTCCTACGAGCAGTACTTC. The chain carries TRBV19 and TRBJ2-5; D is undetermined. The DNA end is more similar to TRBJ2-7, so the J call may be wrong. Germline V gene lookup returns CDR1 LNHDA and CDR2 SQIVND (reference sequence). This CDR3 spans 14 amino acids.

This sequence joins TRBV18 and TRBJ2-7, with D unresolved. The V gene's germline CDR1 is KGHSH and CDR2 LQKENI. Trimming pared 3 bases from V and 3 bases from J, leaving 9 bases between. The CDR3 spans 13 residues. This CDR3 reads CASSPSLNYEQYF. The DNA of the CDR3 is TGTGCCAGCTCACCCTCACTTAACTACGAGCAGTACTTC.

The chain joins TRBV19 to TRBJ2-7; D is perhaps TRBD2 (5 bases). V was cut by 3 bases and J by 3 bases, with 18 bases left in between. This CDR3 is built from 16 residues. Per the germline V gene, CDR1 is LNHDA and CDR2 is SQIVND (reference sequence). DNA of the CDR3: TGTGCCAGTAGTATTCGTGAGGCAGGAGGCAACTACGAGCAGTACTTC. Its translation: CASSIREAGGNYEQYF.

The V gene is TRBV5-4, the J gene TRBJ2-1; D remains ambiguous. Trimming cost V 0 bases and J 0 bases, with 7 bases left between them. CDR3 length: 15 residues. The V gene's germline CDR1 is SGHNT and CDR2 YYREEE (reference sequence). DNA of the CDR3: TGTGCCAGCAGCTTGGCCCTAAGCTCCTACAATGAGCAGTTCTTC. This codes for CASSLALSSYNEQFF.